This TCR beta chain was identified in a study of lymphopenia after photon versus proton radiotherapy. TCRdb keeps only in-frame clones here, not all; method: immunoSEQ multiplex PCR. The data show around 160,000 clones, with roughly nine tenths seen just once and around 4.5% held by the top ten. General study points: Authors raise, but do not show, better survival with proton therapy. Oligoclonal CD8+ Temra expansion after nadir drove photon patients' diversity drop. Relative stability marked proton patients; photon patients lost diversity and naive cells. Larger post-nadir TCR diversity loss correlated inversely with survival in deceased patients.

Trimming removed 5 bases from V and 3 bases from J, with 10 bases in between. Per germline, CDR1 PRHDT and CDR2 FYEKMQ (reference sequence). This CDR3 spans 13 amino acids. The count of this clone is one. Its specificity is unknown. Here the sequenced sample was peripheral blood, taken from a patient treated with photon-based radiotherapy. The clonotype comes from a man between 50 and 59 years old with gastric cancer. J is TRBJ1-1 and V is TRBV13; D remains ambiguous. The CDR3 nucleotides are TGTGCCAGCAGCCCGCGTCGGTACACTGAAGCTTTCTTT. This encodes CASSPRRYTEAFF.